The clone carrying this T cell receptor (beta chain) was seen more than once but under ten times. Its antigen remains unidentified. MiXCR, run by TCRdb on the RT-PCR reads, gives a single entry per CDR3 protein. The table lists fewer than 550,000 distinct CDR3 sequences, roughly 25% of them singletons. This sample was taken from a study of response to subunit inactivated influenza vaccine. Germline V gives CDR1 KGHSH, CDR2 LQKENI. The length of the CDR3 is 16 residues. Trimming took 2 bases from V and 4 from J, leaving 15 bases between them. Study-wide results and limits: T cells newly recruited by each seasonal influenza vaccination are few, the authors suggested.

The sequencing used CD4+ T cells sorted from PBMCs, collected about 5 days after vaccination. The gene calls are TRBV18 and TRBJ2-1; the D gene is possibly TRBD1 (5 bases). The receptor was isolated from a man aged 45-65 years who received an inactivated influenza vaccine. CDR3 in amino acids: CASSPADSPMYNEQFF. The CDR3 region has the DNA TGTGCCAGCTCACCAGCAGACAGCCCTATGTACAATGAGCAGTTCTTC.